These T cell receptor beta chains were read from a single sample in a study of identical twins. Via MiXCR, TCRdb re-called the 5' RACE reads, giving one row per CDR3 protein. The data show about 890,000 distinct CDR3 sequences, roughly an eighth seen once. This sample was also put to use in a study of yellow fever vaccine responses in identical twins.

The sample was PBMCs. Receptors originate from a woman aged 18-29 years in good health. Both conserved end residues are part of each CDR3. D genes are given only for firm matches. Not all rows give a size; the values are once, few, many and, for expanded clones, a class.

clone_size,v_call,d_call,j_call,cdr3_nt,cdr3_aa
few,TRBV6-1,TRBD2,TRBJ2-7,TGTGCCAGCAACAAAGCCGGGACAGGGACTAGCGGGAGGTTTCGCGAGCAGTACTTC,CASNKAGTGTSGRFREQYF
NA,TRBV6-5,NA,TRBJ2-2,TGTGCCAGCAGTTACGATTGGTCGAACACCGGGGAGCTGTTTTTT,CASSYDWSNTGELFF
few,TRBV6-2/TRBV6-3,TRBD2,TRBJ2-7,TGTGCCAGCAGTTATCGCCTAGCGGGAAGGAGTCGTACCTACGAGCAGTACTTC,CASSYRLAGRSRTYEQYF
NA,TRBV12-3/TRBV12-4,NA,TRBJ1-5,TGTGCCAGCAGTGGGTACCGGAATAGCAATCAGCCCCAGCATTTT,CASSGYRNSNQPQHF
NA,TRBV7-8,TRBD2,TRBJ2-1,TGTGCCAGCAGCTTAGGGGCTAGCGGGGGGCATGAGCAGTTCTTC,CASSLGASGGHEQFF
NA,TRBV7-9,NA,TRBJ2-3,TGTGCCAGCAGCCGCAATCCAGATACGCAGTATTTT,CASSRNPDTQYF
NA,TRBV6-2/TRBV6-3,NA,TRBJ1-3,TGTGCCACCCCGGGTGGGGGGAGAAACACCATATATTTT,CATPGGGRNTIYF
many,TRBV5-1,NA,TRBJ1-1,TGCGCCAGCAGTTATAACAGGGTTATGAACACTGAAGCTTTCTTT,CASSYNRVMNTEAFF
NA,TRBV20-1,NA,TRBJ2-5,TGCAGTGCTAGAGATCTAGGGGGGCCAGAGACCCAGTACTTC,CSARDLGGPETQYF
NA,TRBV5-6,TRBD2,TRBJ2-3,TGTGCCAGCAAGAAGCGGGAGTCAGTTGCAGATACGCAGTATTTT,CASKKRESVADTQYF
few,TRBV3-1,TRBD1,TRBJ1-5,TGTGCCAGCAGCCAAGGAAGACAGGGGGCTTTTGGTAATCAGCCCCAGCATTTT,CASSQGRQGAFGNQPQHF
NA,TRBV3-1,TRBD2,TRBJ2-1,TGTGCCAGCAGCCAGTTATTTAACGGACTAGCGGGAGTCTCATACAATGAGCAGTTCTTC,CASSQLFNGLAGVSYNEQFF
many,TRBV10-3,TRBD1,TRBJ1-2,TGTGCCATCAGCCTACAGGGGGGCTATGGCTACACCTTC,CAISLQGGYGYTF
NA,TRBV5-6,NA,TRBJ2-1,TGTGCCAGCAGCTGGGGCAGGGGAGGTGAGCAGTTCTTC,CASSWGRGGEQFF
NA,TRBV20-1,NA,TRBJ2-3,TGCAGTGCTAGAGATTGGGGACGCACAGATACGCAGTATTTT,CSARDWGRTDTQYF
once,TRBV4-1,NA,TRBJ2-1,TGCGCCAGCAGCCCCAGGGGGGGAAGCAATGAGCAGTTCTTC,CASSPRGGSNEQFF
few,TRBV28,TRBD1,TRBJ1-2,TGTGCCAGCAGTTTGCTTGCGGGACAGGGAAGTTACACCTTC,CASSLLAGQGSYTF
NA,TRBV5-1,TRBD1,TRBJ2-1,TGCGCCAGCAGCTTGTTTCCAGGGGGTTTATCCTCCAATGAGCAGTTCTTC,CASSLFPGGLSSNEQFF
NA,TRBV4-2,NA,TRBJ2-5,TGTGCCAGCAGCCCTAGGAATGGAGAGACCCAGTACTTC,CASSPRNGETQYF
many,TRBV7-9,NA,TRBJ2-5,TGTGCCAGCAGCGGACTGCAAGAGACCCAGTACTTC,CASSGLQETQYF
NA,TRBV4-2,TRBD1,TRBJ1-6,TGTGCCAGCAGCCAAGTAACAGGGGAATTTCCCCTCCACTTT,CASSQVTGEFPLHF
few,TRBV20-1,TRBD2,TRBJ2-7,TGCAGTGCTTCTAAACCCGGGACTAGCGACGAGCAGTACTTC,CSASKPGTSDEQYF
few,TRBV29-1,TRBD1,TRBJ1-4,TGCAGCGTTGATGGACAGGGAGGTGAAAAACTGTTTTTT,CSVDGQGGEKLFF
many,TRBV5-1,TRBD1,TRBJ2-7,TGCGCCAGCAGCTTACCCGGGACAGGGGGCCTCTACGAGCAGTACTTC,CASSLPGTGGLYEQYF
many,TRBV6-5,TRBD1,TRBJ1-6,TGTGCCAGCAGTTTTCGACAGGGGAATTCACCCCTCCACTTT,CASSFRQGNSPLHF
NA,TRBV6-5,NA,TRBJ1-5,TGTGCCAGCAGTTGGACACCTTATCAGCCCCAGCATTTT,CASSWTPYQPQHF
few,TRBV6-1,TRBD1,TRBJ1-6,TGTGCCAGCAGTCCGGGGGACAGGAATAATTCACCCCTCCACTTT,CASSPGDRNNSPLHF
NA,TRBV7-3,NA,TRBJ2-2,TGTGCCAGCAGCAAGGGGATCCCCACCGGGGAGCTGTTTTTT,CASSKGIPTGELFF
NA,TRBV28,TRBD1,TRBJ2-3,TGTGCCAGCAGTCCCCGGACAGGGGGCCTGGCAGATACGCAGTATTTT,CASSPRTGGLADTQYF
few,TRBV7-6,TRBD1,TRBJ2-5,TGTGCCAGCAGCATTGGGACAGGAGGATACCAAGAGACCCAGTACTTC,CASSIGTGGYQETQYF
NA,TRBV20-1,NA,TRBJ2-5,TGCAGTGCTAGAGATGGCACCCTTCCACAAGAGACCCAGTACTTC,CSARDGTLPQETQYF
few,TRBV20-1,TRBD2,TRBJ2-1,TGCAGTGCAGGGACTAGCCGGTTTAATGAGCAGTTCTTC,CSAGTSRFNEQFF
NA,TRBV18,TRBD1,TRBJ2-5,TGTGCCAGCTCCCCAAACAGGGGGCTAGAGGAGACCCAGTACTTC,CASSPNRGLEETQYF
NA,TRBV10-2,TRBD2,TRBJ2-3,TGCGCCAGCAGAAGTAGCGGGCCTAGCACAGATACGCAGTATTTT,CASRSSGPSTDTQYF
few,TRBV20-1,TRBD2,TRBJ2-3,TGCAGTGCTAGAGGATTAGCGGGAGGGTCTGGAGATACGCAGTATTTT,CSARGLAGGSGDTQYF
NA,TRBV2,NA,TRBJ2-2,TGTGCCAGCGCCGGCACACGGAACACCGGGGAGCTGTTTTTT,CASAGTRNTGELFF
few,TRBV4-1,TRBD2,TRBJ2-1,TGCGCCAGCAGCCACTTTGTAGCGGGATCGACGAGCTCCTACAATGAGCAGTTCTTC,CASSHFVAGSTSSYNEQFF
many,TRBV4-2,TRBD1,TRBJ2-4,TGTGCCAGCAGCCAAGCAGACAGGGCCGACATTCAGTACTTC,CASSQADRADIQYF
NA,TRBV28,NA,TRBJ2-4,TGTGCCAGCAGTTTTTCTTATGTTCGAACTAGCCTAGCCAAAAACATTCAGTACTTC,CASSFSYVRTSLAKNIQYF
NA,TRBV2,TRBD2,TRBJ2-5,TGTGCCAGCAGTATGCGGGGGATTCGGGAGACCCAGTACTTC,CASSMRGIRETQYF
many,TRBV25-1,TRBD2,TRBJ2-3,TGTGCCAGCAGTGAATTTCCCCCCGATCTAGCGGGGGGGCCAGGGCTAAAAGATACGCAGTATTTT,CASSEFPPDLAGGPGLKDTQYF
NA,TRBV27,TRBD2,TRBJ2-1,TGTGCCAGCAGTCTTAGCGGGAGGGCGGAGTTCTTC,CASSLSGRAEFF
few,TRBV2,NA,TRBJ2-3,TGTGCCAGCCATCCCGATTACACAGATACGCAGTATTTT,CASHPDYTDTQYF
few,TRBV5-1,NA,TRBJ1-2,TGCGCCAGCAGTACCGGGCAGATGTATGGCTACACCTTC,CASSTGQMYGYTF
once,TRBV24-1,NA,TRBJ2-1,TGTGCCACCAGTGATTCCGGACACAATGAGCAGTTCTTC,CATSDSGHNEQFF
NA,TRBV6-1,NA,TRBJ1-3,TGTGCCAGCAGGCCAGGGGTTGCTGGAAACACCATATATTTT,CASRPGVAGNTIYF
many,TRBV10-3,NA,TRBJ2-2,TGTGCCATCAGTGGACACCTGAACGTCGCCGGGGAGCTGTTTTTT,CAISGHLNVAGELFF
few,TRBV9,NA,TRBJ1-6,TGTGCCAGCAGCGTAACGACAGCCAATTCACCCCTCCACTTT,CASSVTTANSPLHF
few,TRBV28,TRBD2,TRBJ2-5,TGTGCCAGCAGTTTTCCCCCGACTAGCGGGATACAAGAGACCCAGTACTTC,CASSFPPTSGIQETQYF
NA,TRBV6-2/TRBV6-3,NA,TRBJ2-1,TGTGCCAGCAGTTACCCCGGGACGCCCACCGATGAGCAGTTCTTC,CASSYPGTPTDEQFF
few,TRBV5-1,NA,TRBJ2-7,TGCGCCAGCAGCCCCCGGGACGGGGACTACGAGCAGTACTTC,CASSPRDGDYEQYF
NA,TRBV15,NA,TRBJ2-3,TGTGCCACCAGCAGAGTATCGCTAGCCACTAGCACAGATACGCAGTATTTT,CATSRVSLATSTDTQYF